The T cell receptor (beta chain) described here comes from a study of T cell responses to AZD1222 COVID-19 vaccine. Study-level points and caveats: Only a handful of people who got AZD1222 tested seropositive at baseline. Repertoires in all cases were sampled only once the peak T cell response had passed.

V lost 3 bases to trimming and J lost 5 bases; unmatched junction nucleotides: 8. Germline loops: CDR1 SGHNT, CDR2 YYREEE (reference sequence). The CDR3 is 15 amino acids. Comment on this clone: Its specificity is not known.

Profiled with immunoSEQ multiplex PCR; TCRdb holds only in-frame clones, not every one. The data contain 180,000 or so clones, about 93% of them seen just once; the ten biggest clones take up more than 0.85%. The chain has TRBV5-4 and TRBJ1-2; 9 bases agree with TRBD1. This TCR was sampled from an adult who received the MenACWY meningococcal vaccine as a control. This specimen was peripheral blood, taken 28 days after the second dose of the MenACWY control vaccine. CDR3 in amino acids: CASSSPGQGQYGYTF. For the CDR3, the DNA is TGTGCCAGCAGCTCTCCAGGACAGGGGCAATATGGCTACACCTTC.